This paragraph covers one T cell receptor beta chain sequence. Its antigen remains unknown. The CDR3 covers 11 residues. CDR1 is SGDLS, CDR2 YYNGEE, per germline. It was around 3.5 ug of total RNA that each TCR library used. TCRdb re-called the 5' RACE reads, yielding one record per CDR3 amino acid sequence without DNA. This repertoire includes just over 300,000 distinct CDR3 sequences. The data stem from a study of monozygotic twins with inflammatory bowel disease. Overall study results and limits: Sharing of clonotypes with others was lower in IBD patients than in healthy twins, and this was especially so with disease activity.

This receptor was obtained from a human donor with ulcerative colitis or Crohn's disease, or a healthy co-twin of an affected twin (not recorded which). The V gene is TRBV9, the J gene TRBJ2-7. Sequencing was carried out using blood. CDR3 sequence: CASSADSEQYF.